This TCR beta chain was obtained from a study of OX40 agonist ivuxolimab in advanced cancers. Background on the study: Patients receiving dose escalation had hepatocellular carcinoma, melanoma, renal cell or head and neck cancer.

Repertoires were generated with immunoSEQ multiplex PCR, while TCRdb's copy carries only in-frame clones and drops some. The data contain some 25,000 clones, around 80% of them singletons. The CDR3 runs 16 residues. Germline V gives CDR1 LNHDA, CDR2 SQIVND (reference sequence). V lost 6 bases and J 1 base, leaving 17 bases between the germline ends. The genes are TRBV19 and TRBJ2-3, with D perhaps TRBD1 (6 bases). Source: CD4+ or CD8+ T cells sorted from blood, taken in a trial of the OX40 agonist ivuxolimab. The receptor comes from an adult with an advanced solid tumor such as melanoma, head and neck, liver or kidney cancer. In DNA form, the CDR3 reads TGTGCCAGTAGGATTCTACAGGGAACTGGCACAGATACGCAGTATTTT. Translation gives CASRILQGTGTDTQYF.